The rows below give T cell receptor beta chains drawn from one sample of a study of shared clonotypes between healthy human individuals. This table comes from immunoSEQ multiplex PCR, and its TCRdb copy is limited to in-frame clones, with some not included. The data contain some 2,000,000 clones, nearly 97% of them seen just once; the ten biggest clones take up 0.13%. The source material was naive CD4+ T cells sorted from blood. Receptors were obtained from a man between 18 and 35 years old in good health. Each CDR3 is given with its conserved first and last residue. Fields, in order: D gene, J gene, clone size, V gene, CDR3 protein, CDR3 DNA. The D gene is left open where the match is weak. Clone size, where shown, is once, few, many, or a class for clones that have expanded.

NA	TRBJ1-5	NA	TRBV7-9	CASSTDSSNQPQHF	TGTGCCAGCAGTACCGATTCGAGCAATCAGCCCCAGCATTTT
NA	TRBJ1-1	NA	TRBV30	CATGQGKAFF	TGTGCGACGGGGCAGGGCAAAGCTTTCTTT
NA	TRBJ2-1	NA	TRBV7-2	CASSGSLREQFF	TGTGCCAGCAGCGGATCTCTGCGTGAGCAGTTCTTC
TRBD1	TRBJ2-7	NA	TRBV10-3	CAISESGTGAYEQYF	TGTGCCATCAGTGAGTCCGGGACAGGGGCCTACGAGCAGTACTTC
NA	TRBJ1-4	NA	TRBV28	CASSLGWGLGVEKLFF	TGTGCCAGCAGTTTAGGTTGGGGTCTCGGGGTAGAAAAACTGTTTTTT
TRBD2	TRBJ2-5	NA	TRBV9	CASGERGGSQETQYF	TGTGCCAGCGGCGAGCGGGGGGGTTCCCAAGAGACCCAGTACTTC
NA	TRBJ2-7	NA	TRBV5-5	CASSSGNNEQYF	TGTGCCAGCAGCTCCGGTAATAACGAGCAGTACTTC
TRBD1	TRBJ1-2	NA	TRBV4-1	CASSQGIGGGYTF	TGCGCCAGCAGCCAAGGAATAGGGGGCGGCTACACCTTC
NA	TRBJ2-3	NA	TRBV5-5	CASSLRQVGSTDTQYF	TGTGCCAGCAGCTTGCGGCAGGTGGGATCCACAGATACGCAGTATTTT
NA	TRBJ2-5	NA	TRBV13	CASSLSGVKGETQYF	TGTGCCAGCAGCTTATCGGGAGTTAAGGGTGAGACCCAGTACTTC
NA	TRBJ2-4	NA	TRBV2	CASRFPEGDPSIAKNIQYF	TGTGCCAGCAGGTTCCCGGAGGGAGACCCTTCAATAGCCAAAAACATTCAGTACTTC
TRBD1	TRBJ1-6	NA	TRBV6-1	CASRKGQGHNSPLHF	TGTGCCAGCAGGAAAGGACAGGGCCATAATTCACCCCTCCACTTT
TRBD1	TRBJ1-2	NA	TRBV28	CASSDRGTGYTF	TGTGCCAGCAGCGACAGGGGGACTGGCTACACCTTC
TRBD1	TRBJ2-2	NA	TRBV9	CASSTSPGTAITGELFF	TGTGCCAGCAGCACCTCGCCCGGGACAGCCATCACCGGGGAGCTGTTTTTT
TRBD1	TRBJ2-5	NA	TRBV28	CASSPSEGGRETQYF	TGTGCCAGCAGTCCCTCCGAAGGGGGCCGGGAGACCCAGTACTTC
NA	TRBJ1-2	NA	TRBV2	CASSDRGGSYGYTF	TGTGCCAGCAGTGACCGCGGGGGAAGCTATGGCTACACCTTC
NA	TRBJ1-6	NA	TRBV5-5	CASSSRTAYNSPLHF	TGTGCCAGCAGCTCGCGGACAGCCTATAATTCACCCCTCCACTTT
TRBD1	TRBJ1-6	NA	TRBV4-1	CASSQERDSQLNSPLHF	TGCGCCAGCAGCCAAGAAAGGGACAGTCAGTTAAATTCACCCCTCCACTTT
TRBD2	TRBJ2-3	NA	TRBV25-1	CASSGGLHTDTQYF	TGTGCCAGCAGTGGGGGACTACACACAGATACGCAGTATTTT
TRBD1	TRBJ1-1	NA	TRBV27	CASSFRKGAGAEAFF	TGTGCCAGCAGTTTCCGGAAGGGGGCGGGCGCTGAAGCTTTCTTT
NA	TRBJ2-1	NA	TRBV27	CASSLEIPGAEQFF	TGTGCCAGCAGTTTAGAGATCCCAGGGGCCGAGCAGTTCTTC
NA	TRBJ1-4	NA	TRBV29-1	CSVAAELGEKLFF	TGCAGCGTTGCGGCCGAACTTGGAGAAAAACTGTTTTTT
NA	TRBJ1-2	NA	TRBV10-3	CAGHSGPSQGYTF	TGTGCCGGCCACTCGGGACCCTCGCAGGGCTACACCTTC
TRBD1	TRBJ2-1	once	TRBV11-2	CASSGQGNEQFF	TGTGCCAGCAGCGGACAGGGGAATGAGCAGTTCTTC
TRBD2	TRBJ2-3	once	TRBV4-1	CASSRTSGDTDTQYF	TGCGCCAGCAGCCGCACTAGCGGCGACACAGATACGCAGTATTTT
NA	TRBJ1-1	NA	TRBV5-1	CASSLGVGWNTEAFF	TGCGCCAGCAGCTTGGGGGTGGGGTGGAACACTGAAGCTTTCTTT
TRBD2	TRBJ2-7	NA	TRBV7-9	CASSLASSGRRPQYF	TGTGCCAGCAGCTTAGCGTCTAGCGGGAGAAGGCCGCAGTACTTC